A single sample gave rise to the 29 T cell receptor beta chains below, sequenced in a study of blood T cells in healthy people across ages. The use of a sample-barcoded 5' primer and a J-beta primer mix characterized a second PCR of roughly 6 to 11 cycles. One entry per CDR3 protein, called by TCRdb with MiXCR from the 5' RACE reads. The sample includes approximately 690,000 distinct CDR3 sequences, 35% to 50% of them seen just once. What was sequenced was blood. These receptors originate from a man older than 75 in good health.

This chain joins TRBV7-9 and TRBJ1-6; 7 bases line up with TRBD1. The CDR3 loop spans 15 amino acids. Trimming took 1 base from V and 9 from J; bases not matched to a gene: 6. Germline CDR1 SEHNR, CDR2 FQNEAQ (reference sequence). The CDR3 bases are TGTGCCAGCAGCTTAGTAGCGGCAGGGGGTTCACCCCTCCACTTT. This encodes CASSLVAAGGSPLHF. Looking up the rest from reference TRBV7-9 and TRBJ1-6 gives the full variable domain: DTGVSQNPRHKITKRGQNVTFRCDPISEHNRLYWYRQTLGQGPEFLTYFQNEAQLEKSRLLSDRFSAERPKGSFSTLEIQRTEQGDSAMYLCASSLVAAGGSPLHFGNGTRLTVT.

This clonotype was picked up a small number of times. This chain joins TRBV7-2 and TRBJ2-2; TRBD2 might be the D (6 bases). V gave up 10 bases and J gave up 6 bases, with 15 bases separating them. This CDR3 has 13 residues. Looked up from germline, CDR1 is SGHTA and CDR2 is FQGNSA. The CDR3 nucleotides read TGTGCCACGGGGCGGGACCCGGCCGGGGAGCTGTTTTTT. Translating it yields CATGRDPAGELFF.

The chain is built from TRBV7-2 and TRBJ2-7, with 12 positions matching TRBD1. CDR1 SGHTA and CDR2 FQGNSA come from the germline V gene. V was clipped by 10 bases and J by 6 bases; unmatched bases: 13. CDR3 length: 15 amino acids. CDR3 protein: CATRETGDRGREQYF. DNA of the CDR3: TGTGCCACTCGGGAGACAGGGGACAGGGGGCGCGAGCAGTACTTC.

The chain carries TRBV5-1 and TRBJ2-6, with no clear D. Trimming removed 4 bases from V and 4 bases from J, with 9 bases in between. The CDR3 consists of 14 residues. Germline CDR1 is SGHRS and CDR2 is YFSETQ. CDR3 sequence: CASSLTTGANVLTF. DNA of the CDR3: TGCGCCAGCAGCCTCACAACCGGGGCCAACGTCCTGACTTTC.

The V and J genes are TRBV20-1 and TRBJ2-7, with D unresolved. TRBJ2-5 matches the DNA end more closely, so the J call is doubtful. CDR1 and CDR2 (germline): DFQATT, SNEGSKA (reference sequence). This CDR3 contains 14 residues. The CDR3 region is CSARDHLLGETQYF. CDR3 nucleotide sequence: TGCAGTGCTAGAGATCACCTACTGGGGGAGACCCAGTACTTC.

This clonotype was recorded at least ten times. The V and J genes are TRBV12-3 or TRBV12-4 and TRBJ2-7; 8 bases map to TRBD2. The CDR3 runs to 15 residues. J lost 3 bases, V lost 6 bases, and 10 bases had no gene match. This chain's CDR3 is CASSPVLAEDYEQYF. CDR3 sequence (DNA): TGTGCCAGCAGCCCAGTACTAGCGGAAGACTACGAGCAGTACTTC.

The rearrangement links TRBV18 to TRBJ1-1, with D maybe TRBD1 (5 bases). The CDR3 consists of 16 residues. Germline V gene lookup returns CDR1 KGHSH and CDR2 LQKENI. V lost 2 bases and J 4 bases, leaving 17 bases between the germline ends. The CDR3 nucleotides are TGTGCCAGCTCACCAAACTCGGGTACGGGGGGCACTGAAGCTTTCTTT. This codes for CASSPNSGTGGTEAFF.

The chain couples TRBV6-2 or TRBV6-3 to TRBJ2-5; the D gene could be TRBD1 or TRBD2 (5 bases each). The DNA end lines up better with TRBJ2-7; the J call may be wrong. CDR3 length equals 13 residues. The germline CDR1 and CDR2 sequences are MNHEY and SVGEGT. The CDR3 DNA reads TGTGCCAGCACGGGACGGGAAAACCACGAGCAGTACTTC. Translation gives CASTGRENHEQYF.

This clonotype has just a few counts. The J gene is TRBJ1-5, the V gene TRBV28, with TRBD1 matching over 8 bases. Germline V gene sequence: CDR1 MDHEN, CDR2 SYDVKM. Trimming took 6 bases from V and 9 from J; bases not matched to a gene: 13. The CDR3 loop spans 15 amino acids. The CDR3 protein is CASRRQGNPTWPQHF. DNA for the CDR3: TGTGCCAGCAGACGACAGGGGAACCCGACGTGGCCCCAGCATTTT.

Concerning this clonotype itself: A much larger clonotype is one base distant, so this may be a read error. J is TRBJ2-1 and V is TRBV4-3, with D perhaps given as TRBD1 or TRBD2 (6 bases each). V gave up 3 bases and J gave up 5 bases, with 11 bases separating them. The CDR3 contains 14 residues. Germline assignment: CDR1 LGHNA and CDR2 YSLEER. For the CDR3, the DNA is TGCGCCAGCAGCCACACGGGGGCGCACAATGAGCAGTTCTTC. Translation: CASSHTGAHNEQFF.

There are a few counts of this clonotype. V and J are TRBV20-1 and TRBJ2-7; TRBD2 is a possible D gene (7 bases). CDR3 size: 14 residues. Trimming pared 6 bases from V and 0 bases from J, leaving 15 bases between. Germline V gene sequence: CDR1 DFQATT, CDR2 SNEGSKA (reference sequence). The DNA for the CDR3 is TGCAGTGCCAGCAAGGGGGGGAACTCCTACGAGCAGTACTTC. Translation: CSASKGGNSYEQYF.

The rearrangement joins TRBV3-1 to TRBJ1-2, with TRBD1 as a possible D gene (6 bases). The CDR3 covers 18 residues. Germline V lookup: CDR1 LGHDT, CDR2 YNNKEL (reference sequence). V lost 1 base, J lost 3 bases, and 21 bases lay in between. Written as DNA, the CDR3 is TGTGCCAGCAGCCAAGTAAACAGGGCGGTGGGGACTTACTATGGCTACACCTTC. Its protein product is CASSQVNRAVGTYYGYTF.

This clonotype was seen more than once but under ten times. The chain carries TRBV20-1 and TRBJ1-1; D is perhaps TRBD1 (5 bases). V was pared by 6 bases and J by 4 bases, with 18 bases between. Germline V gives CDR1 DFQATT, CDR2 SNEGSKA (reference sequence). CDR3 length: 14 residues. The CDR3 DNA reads TGCAGTGCCCAGGTGAGGGGTAGGAGCACTGAAGCTTTCTTT. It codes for CSAQVRGRSTEAFF.

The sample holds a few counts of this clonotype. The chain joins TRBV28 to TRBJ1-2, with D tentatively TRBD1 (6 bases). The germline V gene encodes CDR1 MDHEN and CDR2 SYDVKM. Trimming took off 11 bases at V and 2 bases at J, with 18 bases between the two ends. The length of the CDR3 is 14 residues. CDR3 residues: CAVTRGASNYGYTF. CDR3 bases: TGTGCCGTTACCCGGGGGGCATCCAACTATGGCTACACCTTC.

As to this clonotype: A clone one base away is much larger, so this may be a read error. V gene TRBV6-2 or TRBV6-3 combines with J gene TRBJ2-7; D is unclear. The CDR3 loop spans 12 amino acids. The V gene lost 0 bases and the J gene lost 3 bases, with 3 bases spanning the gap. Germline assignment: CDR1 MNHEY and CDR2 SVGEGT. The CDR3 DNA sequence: TGTGCCAGCAGTTACTCGTTCTACGAGCAGTACTTC. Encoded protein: CASSYSFYEQYF.

The CDR3 nucleotides are TGTGCCACCAGTGATCAGGGGATCGGGGAGCTGTTTTTT. This sequence encodes CATSDQGIGELFF. The V call is TRBV24-1, the J call TRBJ2-2, with D possibly being TRBD1 (6 bases). Trimming removed 3 bases from V and 7 bases from J, with 8 bases in between. This CDR3 spans 13 amino acids. Per the germline V gene, CDR1 is KGHDR and CDR2 is SFDVKD.

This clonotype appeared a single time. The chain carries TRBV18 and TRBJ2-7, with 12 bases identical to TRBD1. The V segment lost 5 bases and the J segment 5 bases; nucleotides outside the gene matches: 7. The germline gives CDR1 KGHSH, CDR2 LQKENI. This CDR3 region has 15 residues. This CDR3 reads CASSSGTGGFDEQYF. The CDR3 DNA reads TGTGCCAGCTCATCCGGGACAGGGGGCTTCGACGAGCAGTACTTC.

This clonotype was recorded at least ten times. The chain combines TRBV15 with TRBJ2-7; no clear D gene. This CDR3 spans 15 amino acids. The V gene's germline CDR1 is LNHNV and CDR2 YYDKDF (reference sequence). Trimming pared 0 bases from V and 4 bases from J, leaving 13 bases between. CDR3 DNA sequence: TGTGCCACCAGCAGAGATCGAAGGGTATCTTACGAGCAGTACTTC. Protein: CATSRDRRVSYEQYF.

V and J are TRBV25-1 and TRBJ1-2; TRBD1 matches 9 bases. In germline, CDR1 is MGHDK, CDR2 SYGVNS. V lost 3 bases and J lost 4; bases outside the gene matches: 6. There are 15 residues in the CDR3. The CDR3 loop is CASSDGGTGIYGYTF. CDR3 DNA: TGTGCCAGCAGTGACGGTGGGACAGGGATCTATGGCTACACCTTC.

The CDR3 coding sequence is TGTGCCAGCAGTTCCCGGGACCAAAGTAACTATGGCTACACCTTC. Translated: CASSSRDQSNYGYTF. The chain is built from TRBV6-6 and TRBJ1-2, with D tentatively TRBD1 (5 bases). V was shortened by 4 bases and J by 1 base, with 13 bases between the two germline ends. CDR1 and CDR2 from the germline V gene are MNHNY and SVGAGI (reference sequence). The CDR3 sequence is 15 residues long.

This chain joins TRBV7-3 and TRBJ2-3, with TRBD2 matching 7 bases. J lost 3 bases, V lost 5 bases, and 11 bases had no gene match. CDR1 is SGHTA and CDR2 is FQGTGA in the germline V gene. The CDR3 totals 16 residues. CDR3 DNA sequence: TGTGCCAGCAGCCCGAGTGGGGGGGTTCGGACAGATACGCAGTATTTT. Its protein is CASSPSGGVRTDTQYF.

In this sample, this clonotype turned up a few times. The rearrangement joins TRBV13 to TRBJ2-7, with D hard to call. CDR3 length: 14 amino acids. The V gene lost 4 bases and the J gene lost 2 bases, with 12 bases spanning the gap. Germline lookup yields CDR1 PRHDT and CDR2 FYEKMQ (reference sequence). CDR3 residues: CASSSLRNPYEQYF. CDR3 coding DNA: TGTGCCAGCAGCTCCCTCCGGAACCCCTACGAGCAGTACTTC.

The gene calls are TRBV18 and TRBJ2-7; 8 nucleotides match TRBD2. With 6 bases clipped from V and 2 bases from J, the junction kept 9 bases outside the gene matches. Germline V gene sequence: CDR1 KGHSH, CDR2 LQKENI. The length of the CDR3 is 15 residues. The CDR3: CASSDGYGRAYEQYF. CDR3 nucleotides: TGTGCCAGCTCCGACGGATACGGGAGGGCCTACGAGCAGTACTTC.

The CDR3 bases are TGTGCCAGCAGCCAGTACGTTCCGGGGAACACTGAAGCTTTCTTT. Its protein product is CASSQYVPGNTEAFF. The gene calls are TRBV4-2 and TRBJ1-1; D not resolved. The V end was cut by 3 bases, the J end by 1 base, with 12 bases between. The CDR3 runs 15 residues. CDR1 is LGHNA and CDR2 is YNFKEQ in the germline V gene.

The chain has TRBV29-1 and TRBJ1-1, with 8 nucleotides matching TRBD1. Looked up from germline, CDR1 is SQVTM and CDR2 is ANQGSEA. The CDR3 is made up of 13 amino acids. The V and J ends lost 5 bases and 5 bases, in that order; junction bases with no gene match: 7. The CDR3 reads CSVLDRDGTEAFF. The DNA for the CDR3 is TGCAGCGTTCTGGACAGGGACGGGACTGAAGCTTTCTTT.

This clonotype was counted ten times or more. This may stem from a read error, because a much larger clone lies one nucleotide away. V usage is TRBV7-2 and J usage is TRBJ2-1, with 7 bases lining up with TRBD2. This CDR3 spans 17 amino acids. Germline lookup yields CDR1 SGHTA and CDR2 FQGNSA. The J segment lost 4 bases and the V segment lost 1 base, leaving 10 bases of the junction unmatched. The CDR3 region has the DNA TGTGCCAGCAGCTTAGTAAAGGCCCGCGGGGGATACAATGAGCAGTTCTTC. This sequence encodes CASSLVKARGGYNEQFF.

CDR3 residues: CSASKNRGEHTDTQYF. In DNA form, the CDR3 reads TGCAGTGCTAGCAAAAACAGGGGAGAGCACACAGATACGCAGTATTTT. The chain combines TRBV20-1 with TRBJ2-3, with 7 nucleotides matching TRBD1. Germline CDR1 DFQATT, CDR2 SNEGSKA (reference sequence). CDR3 length equals 16 residues. The junction had 11 bases not matched to a gene; V was cut back by 3 bases and J by 2 bases.

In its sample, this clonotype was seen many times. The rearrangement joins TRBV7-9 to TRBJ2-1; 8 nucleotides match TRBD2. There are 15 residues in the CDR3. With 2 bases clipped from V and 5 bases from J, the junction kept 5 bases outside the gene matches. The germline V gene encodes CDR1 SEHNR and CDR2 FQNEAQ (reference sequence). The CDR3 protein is CASSLRGRRDNEQFF. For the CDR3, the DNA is TGTGCCAGCAGCTTACGCGGGAGGAGGGACAATGAGCAGTTCTTC.

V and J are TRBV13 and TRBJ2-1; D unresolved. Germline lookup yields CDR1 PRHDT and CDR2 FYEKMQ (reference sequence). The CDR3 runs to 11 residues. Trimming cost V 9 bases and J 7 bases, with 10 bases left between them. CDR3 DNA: TGTGCCAGAGGGCGGAAAAATGAGCAGTTCTTC. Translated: CARGRKNEQFF.